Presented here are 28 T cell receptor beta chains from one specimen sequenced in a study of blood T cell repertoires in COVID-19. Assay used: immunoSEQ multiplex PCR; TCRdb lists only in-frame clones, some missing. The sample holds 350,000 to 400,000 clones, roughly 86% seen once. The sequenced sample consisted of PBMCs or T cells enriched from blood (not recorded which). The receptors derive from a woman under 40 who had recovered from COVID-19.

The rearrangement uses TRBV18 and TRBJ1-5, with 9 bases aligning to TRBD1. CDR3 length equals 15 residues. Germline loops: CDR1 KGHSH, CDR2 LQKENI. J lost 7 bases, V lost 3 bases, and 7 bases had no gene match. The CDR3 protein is CASSPGQGAGQPQHF. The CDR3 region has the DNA TGTGCCAGCTCACCGGGACAGGGAGCTGGACAGCCCCAGCATTTT.

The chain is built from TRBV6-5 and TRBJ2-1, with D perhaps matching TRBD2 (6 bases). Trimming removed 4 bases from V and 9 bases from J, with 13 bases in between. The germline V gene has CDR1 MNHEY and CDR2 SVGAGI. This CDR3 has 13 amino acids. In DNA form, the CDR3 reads TGTGCCAGCAGTTCCCCCCCCGGGGGTGAGCAGTTCTTC. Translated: CASSSPPGGEQFF.

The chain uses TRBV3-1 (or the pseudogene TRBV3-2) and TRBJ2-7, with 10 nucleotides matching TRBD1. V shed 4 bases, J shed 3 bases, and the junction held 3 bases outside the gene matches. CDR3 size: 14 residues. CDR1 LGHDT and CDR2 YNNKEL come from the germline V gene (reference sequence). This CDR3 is CASSPRTGGYEQYF. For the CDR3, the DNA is TGTGCCAGCAGCCCCCGGACAGGGGGCTACGAGCAGTACTTC.

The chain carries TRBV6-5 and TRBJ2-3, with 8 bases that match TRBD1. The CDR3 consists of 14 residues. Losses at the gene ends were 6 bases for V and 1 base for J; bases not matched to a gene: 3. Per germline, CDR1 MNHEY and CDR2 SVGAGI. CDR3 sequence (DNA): TGTGCCAGCAGGCAGACAGGGGGCACAGATACGCAGTATTTT. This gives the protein CASRQTGGTDTQYF.

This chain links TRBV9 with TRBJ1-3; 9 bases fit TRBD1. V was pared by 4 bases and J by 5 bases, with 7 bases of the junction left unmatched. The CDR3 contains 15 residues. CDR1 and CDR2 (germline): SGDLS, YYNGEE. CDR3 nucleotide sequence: TGTGCCAGCAGCCCGGGGGACAGGGAAAGAAACACCATATATTTT. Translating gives CASSPGDRERNTIYF.

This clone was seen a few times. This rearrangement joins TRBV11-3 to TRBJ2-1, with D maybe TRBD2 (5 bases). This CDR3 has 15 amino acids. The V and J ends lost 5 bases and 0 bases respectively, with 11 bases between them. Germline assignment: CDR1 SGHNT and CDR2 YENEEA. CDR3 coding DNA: TGTGCCAGCAGCCAAAAAGGAGGCTCCTACAATGAGCAGTTCTTC. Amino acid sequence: CASSQKGGSYNEQFF.

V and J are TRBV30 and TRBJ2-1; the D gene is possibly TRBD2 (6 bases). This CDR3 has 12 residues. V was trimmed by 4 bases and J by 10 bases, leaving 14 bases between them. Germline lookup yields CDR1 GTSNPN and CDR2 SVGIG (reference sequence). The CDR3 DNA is TGTGCCTGGACTCCGACGGGAGAGGAGCAGTTCTTC. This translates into CAWTPTGEEQFF.

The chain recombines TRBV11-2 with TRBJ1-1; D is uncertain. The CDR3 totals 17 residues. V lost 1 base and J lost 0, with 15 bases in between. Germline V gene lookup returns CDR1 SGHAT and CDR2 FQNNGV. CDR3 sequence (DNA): TGTGCCAGCAGCTTAGTAGAGCGCCACGGGGTGAACACTGAAGCTTTCTTT. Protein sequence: CASSLVERHGVNTEAFF.

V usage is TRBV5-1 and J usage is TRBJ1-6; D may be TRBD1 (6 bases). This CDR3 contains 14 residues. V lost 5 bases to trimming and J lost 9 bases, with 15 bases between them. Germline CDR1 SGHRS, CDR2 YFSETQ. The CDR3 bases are TGCGCCAGCAGACCAGGGGTTTTGCGTTCACCCCTCCACTTT. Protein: CASRPGVLRSPLHF.

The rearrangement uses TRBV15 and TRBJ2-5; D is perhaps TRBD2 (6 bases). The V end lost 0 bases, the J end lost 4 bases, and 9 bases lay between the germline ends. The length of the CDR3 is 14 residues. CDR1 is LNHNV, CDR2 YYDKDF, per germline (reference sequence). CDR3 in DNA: TGTGCCACCAGCAGAGATCCCGGGGGAGAGACCCAGTACTTC. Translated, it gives CATSRDPGGETQYF. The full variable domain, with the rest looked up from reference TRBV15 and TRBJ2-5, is DAMVIQNPRYQVTQFGKPVTLSCSQTLNHNVMYWYQQKSSQAPKLLFHYYDKDFNNEADTPDNFQSRRPNTSFCFLDIRSPGLGDTAMYLCATSRDPGGETQYFGPGTRLLVL.

CDR3 DNA: TGTGCCAGCAGTTATTCCGGGCAGGGGGCCTATACGCAGTATTTT. Encoded protein: CASSYSGQGAYTQYF. V usage is TRBV6-5 and J usage is TRBJ2-3; 8 bases fit TRBD1. CDR3 length: 15 residues. The germline V gene has CDR1 MNHEY and CDR2 SVGAGI. The V and J ends lost 3 bases and 7 bases, in that order; junction bases with no gene match: 9.

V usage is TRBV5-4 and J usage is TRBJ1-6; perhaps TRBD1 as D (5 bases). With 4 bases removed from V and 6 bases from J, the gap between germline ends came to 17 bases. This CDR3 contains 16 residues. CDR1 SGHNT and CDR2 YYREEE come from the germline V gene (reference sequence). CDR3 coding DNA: TGTGCCAGCAGCCGGGGGGGAGGTATCACTAATTCACCCCTCCACTTT. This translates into CASSRGGGITNSPLHF.

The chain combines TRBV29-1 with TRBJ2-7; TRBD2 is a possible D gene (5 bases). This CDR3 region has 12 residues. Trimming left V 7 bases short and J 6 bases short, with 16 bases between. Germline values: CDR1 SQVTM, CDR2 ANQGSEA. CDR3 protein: CSGGDYGSEQYF. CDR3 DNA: TGCAGCGGCGGAGACTATGGGTCCGAGCAGTACTTC.

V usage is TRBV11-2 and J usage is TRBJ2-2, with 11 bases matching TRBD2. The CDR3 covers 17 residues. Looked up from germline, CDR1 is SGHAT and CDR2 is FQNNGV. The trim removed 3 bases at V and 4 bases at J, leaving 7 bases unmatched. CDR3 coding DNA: TGTGCCAGCAGCTTCCTAGCGGGGGGTTCCAGCACCGGGGAGCTGTTTTTT. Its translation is CASSFLAGGSSTGELFF.

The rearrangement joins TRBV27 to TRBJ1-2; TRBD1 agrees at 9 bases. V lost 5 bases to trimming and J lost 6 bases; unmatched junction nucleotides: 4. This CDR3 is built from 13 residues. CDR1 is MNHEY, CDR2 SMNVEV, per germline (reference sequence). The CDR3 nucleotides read TGTGCCAGCAGTACCTGGACAGGGGATGGCTACACCTTC. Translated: CASSTWTGDGYTF.

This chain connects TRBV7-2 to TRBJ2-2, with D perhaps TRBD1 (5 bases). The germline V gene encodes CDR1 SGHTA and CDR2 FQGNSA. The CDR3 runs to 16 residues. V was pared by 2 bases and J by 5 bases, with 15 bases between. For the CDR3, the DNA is TGTGCCAGCAGCTTATACTTCCAGGGCTGGACCGGGGAGCTGTTTTTT. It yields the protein CASSLYFQGWTGELFF.

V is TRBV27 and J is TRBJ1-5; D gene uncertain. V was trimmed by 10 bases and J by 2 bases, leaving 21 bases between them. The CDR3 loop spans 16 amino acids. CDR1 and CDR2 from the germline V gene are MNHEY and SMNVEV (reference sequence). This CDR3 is CATGKEGRIGNQPQHF. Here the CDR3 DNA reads TGTGCCACTGGTAAAGAGGGTAGGATCGGCAATCAGCCCCAGCATTTT.

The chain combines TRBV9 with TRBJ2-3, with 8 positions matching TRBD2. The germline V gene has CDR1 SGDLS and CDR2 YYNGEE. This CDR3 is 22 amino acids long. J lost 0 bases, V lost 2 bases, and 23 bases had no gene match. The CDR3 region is CASSVAPPRGSGRWGSTDTQYF. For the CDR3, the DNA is TGTGCCAGCAGCGTGGCTCCGCCCCGGGGAAGCGGGAGATGGGGGAGCACAGATACGCAGTATTTT.

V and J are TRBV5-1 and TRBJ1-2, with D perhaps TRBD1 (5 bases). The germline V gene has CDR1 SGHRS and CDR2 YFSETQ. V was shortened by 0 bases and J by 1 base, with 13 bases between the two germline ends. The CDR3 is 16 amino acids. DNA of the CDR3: TGCGCCAGCAGCTTGGATGGGGGGAATTTTAACTATGGCTACACCTTC. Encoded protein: CASSLDGGNFNYGYTF.

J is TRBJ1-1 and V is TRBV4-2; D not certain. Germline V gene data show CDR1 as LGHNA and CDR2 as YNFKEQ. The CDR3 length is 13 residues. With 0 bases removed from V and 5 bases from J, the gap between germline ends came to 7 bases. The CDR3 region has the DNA TGTGCCAGCAGCCAAGATCGGGATACTGAAGCTTTCTTT. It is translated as CASSQDRDTEAFF.

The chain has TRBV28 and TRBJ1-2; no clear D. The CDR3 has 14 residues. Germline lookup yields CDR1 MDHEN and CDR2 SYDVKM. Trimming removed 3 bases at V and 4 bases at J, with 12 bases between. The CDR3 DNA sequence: TGTGCCAGCAGTTTGGGCACGCTGCGCTATGGCTACACCTTC. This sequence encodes CASSLGTLRYGYTF.

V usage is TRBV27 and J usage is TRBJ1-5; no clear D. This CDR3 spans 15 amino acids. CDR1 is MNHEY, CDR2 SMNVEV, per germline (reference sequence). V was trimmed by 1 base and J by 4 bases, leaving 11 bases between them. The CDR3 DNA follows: TGTGCCAGCAGTTTATTTTTTCCTGTTAATCAGCCCCAGCATTTT. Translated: CASSLFFPVNQPQHF.

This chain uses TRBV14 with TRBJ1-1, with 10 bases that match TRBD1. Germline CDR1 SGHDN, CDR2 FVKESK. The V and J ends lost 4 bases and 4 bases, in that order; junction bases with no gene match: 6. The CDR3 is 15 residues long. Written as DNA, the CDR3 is TGTGCCAGCAGCCCGTTTCGGACAGGGGGCACTGAAGCTTTCTTT. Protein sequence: CASSPFRTGGTEAFF.

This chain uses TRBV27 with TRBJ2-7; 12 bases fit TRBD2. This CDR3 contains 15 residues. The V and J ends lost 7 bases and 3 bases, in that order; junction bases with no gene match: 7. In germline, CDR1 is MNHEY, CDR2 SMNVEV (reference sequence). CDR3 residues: CASKRLAGELYEQYF. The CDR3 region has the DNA TGTGCCAGCAAACGACTAGCGGGAGAGCTCTACGAGCAGTACTTC.

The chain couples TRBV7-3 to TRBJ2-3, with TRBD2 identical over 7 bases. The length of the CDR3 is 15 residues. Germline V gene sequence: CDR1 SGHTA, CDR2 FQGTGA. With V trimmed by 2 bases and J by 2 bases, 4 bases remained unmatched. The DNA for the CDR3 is TGTGCCAGCAGCTTACTGGCGGGAGCCACAGATACGCAGTATTTT. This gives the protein CASSLLAGATDTQYF.

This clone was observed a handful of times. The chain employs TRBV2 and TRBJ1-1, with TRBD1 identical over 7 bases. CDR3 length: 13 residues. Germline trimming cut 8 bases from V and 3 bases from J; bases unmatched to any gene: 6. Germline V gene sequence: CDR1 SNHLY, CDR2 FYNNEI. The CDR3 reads CASLVGTDTEAFF. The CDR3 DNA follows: TGTGCCAGCTTGGTTGGGACAGACACTGAAGCTTTCTTT.

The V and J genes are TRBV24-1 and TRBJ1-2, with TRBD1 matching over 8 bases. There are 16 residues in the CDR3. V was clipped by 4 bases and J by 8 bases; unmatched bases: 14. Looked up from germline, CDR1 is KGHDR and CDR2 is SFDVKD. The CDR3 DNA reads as TGTGCCACCAGTGACGCCGAGACAGGGGATCTTGGCGGCTACACCTTC. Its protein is CATSDAETGDLGGYTF.

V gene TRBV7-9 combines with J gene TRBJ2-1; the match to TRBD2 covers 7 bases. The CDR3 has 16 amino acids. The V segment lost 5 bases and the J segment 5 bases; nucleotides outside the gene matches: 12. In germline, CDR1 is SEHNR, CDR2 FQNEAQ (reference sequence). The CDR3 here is CASSRNWREIDNEQFF. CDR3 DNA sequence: TGTGCCAGCAGCCGTAACTGGCGGGAGATCGACAATGAGCAGTTCTTC.